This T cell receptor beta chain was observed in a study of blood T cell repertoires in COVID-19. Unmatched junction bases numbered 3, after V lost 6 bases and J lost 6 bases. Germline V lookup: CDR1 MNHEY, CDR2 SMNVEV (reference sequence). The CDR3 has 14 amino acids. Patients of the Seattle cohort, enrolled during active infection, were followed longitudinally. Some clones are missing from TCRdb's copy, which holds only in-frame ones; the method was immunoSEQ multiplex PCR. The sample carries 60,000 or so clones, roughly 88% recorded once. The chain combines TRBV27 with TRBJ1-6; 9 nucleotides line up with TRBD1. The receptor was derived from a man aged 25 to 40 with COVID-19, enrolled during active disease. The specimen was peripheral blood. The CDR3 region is CASRGTGRNSPLHF. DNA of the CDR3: TGTGCCAGCAGGGGGACAGGGCGTAATTCACCCCTCCACTTT.